This TCR beta chain was identified during a study of control samples from healthy donors and cancer patients (dated by TCRdb to 2018 to 2021). Its CDR3 holds 15 amino acids, cysteine through phenylalanine. The CDR3 DNA has 45 bases and is translated from base 1. Based on the germline V gene, the CDR1 and CDR2 sequences are MNHEY and SVGAGI. At the junction V is shortened by 6 bases and J by 5 bases; bases outside the gene matches: 12. Libraries were prepared through the immunoSEQ multiplex PCR assay. This is the immuneACCESS table as TCRdb keeps it, with only in-frame sequences that have V and J called. A part of the clones is gone; compared with another copy, unresolved V genes explain less than half, and the rest is unexplained. This sample gives 160,000 or so clones in total; approximately 96% of them show up just once. The ten biggest clones cover about 0.94% of the sample. About this clone itself: Its recognized antigen is unknown. No much larger clone is present one base from it, and per-base qualities are unavailable.

This receptor was obtained from a woman aged 25-40 years in good health. The chain links TRBV6-5 with TRBJ1-1; TRBD1 aligns with 7 central bases. Sequences were obtained from blood. DNA sequence: TGTGCCAGCAGGATATTAACAGGGGTGGAGACTGAAGCTTTCTTT. Translation gives CASRILTGVETEAFF.